The sequence of this T cell receptor beta chain was determined in a study of a mutant IDH1 vaccine in newly diagnosed glioma. Overall study: Treated individuals were roughly 62% male and approximately 38% female, averaging about 40 years of age. Standard pretreatment was either radiotherapy, temozolomide, or, for most, radiochemotherapy with temozolomide.

The CDR3 contains 17 residues. The germline V gene encodes CDR1 ENHRY and CDR2 SYGVKD. The V end lost 3 bases, the J end lost 5 bases, and 19 bases lay between the germline ends. About this clone itself: The antigen is unknown.

Time point reported: week 11, during vaccination. All doses held 300 ug of mutant IDH1 20-mer peptide, with topical imiquimod. Libraries were prepared by immunoSEQ multiplex PCR; TCRdb keeps only in-frame clonotypes and omits some of them. The sample includes roughly 110,000 clones, roughly 90% of them seen just once. General study results and limits: Evidence of vaccine-induced immune responses was documented in 85% to 95% of patients.

This chain connects TRBV10-3 to TRBJ1-4, with D possibly matching TRBD1 (6 bases). The clonotype originates from a woman in her forties or fifties with glioma. Here the sequenced sample was PBMCs, taken from a glioma patient whose treatment included an IDH1 peptide vaccine. CDR3 sequence: CAISDEGRGGLNEKLFF. In DNA, the CDR3 is TGTGCCATCAGTGATGAGGGCAGGGGAGGGCTAAATGAAAAACTGTTTTTT.